This T cell receptor (beta chain) was sequenced during a study of T cells after yellow fever vaccination. TCRdb reanalysed the 5' RACE reads using MiXCR and keeps one entry per CDR3 protein. Of about 550,000 distinct CDR3 sequences in the sample, roughly 19% were seen once. Study observations and caveats: Bulk-population clonotypes that are abundant could appear as contaminants in FACS-sorted repertoires.

This clonotype was recorded once. Its antigen is currently unknown. V lost 8 bases and J lost 9; bases outside the gene matches: 12. The germline V gene has CDR1 MDHEN and CDR2 SYDVKM. The CDR3 has 13 residues. The source material was PBMCs, sampled 15 days after the yellow fever booster vaccination. The receptor was derived from a man aged 25 to 40 who received the YFV17D yellow fever vaccine. The V and J genes are TRBV28 and TRBJ1-1, with TRBD1 identical over 7 bases. The CDR3 loop is CASATGLSLKAFF. For the CDR3, the DNA is TGTGCCAGCGCGACAGGGCTCTCTTTAAAAGCTTTCTTT.